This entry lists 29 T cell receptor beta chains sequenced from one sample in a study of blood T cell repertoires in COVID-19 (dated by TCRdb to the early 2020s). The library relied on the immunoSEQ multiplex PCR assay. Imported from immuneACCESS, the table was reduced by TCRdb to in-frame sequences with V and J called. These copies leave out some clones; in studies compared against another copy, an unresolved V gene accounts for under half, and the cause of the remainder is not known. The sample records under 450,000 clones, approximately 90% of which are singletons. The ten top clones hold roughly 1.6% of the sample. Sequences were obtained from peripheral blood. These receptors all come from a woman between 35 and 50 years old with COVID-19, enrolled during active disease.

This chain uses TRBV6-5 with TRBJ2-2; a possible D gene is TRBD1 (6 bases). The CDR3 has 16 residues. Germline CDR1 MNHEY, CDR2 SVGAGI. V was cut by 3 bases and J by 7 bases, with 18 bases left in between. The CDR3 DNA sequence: TGTGCCAGCAGTTATCCCCAAGGGGGAACGTACGGGGAGCTGTTTTTT. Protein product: CASSYPQGGTYGELFF.

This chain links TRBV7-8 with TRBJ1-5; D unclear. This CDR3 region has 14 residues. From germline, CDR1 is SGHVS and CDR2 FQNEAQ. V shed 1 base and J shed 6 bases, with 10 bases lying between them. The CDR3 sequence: CASSLDVRIQPQHF. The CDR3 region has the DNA TGTGCCAGCAGCTTAGATGTCAGAATTCAGCCCCAGCATTTT.

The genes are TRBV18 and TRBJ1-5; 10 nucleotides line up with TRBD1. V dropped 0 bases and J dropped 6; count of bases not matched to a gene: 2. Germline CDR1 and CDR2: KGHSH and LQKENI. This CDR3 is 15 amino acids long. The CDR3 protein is CASSPPGDRGQPQHF. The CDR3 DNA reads TGTGCCAGCTCACCACCGGGGGACAGGGGTCAGCCCCAGCATTTT.

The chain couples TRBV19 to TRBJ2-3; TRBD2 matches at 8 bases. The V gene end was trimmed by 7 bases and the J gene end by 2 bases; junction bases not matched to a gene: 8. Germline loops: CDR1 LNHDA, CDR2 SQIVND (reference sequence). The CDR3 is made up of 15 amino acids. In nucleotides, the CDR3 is TGTGCCAGTACCTCTACGGGAGGGCCCACAGATACGCAGTATTTT. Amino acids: CASTSTGGPTDTQYF. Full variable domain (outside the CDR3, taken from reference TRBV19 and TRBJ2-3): DGGITQSPKYLFRKEGQNVTLSCEQNLNHDAMYWYRQDPGQGLRLIYYSQIVNDFQKGDIAEGYSVSREKKESFPLTVTSAQKNPTAFYLCASTSTGGPTDTQYFGPGTRLTVL.

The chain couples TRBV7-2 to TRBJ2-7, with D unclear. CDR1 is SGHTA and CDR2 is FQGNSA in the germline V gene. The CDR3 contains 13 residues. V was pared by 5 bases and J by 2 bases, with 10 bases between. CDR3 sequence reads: CASSRVNPYEQYF. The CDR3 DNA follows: TGTGCCAGCAGCCGAGTAAACCCCTACGAGCAGTACTTC.

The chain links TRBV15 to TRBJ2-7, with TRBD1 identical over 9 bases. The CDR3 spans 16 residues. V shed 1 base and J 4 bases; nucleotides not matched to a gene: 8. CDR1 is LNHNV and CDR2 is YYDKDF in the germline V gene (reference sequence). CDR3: CATSRVGGQGPYEQYF. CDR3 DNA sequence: TGTGCCACCAGCAGAGTCGGGGGACAGGGTCCGTACGAGCAGTACTTC.

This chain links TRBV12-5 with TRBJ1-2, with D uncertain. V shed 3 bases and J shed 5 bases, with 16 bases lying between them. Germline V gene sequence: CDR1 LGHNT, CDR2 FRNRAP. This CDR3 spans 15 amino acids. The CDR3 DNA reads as TGTGCTAGTGGTTTACCGGGGAAATTGGGGTATGGCTACACCTTC. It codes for CASGLPGKLGYGYTF.

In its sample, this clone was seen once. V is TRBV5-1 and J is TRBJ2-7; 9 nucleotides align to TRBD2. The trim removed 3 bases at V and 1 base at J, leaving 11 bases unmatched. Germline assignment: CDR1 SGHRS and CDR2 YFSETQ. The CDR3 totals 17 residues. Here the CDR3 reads CASSWGWGAGGSYEQYF. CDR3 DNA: TGCGCCAGCAGCTGGGGTTGGGGAGCGGGAGGTTCCTACGAGCAGTACTTC.

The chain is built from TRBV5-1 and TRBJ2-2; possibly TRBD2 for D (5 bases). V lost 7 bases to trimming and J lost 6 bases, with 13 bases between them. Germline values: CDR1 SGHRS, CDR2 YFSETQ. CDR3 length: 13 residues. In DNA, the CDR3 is TGCGCCAGCGGCCCGGGGATTTCCGGGGAGCTGTTTTTT. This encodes CASGPGISGELFF.

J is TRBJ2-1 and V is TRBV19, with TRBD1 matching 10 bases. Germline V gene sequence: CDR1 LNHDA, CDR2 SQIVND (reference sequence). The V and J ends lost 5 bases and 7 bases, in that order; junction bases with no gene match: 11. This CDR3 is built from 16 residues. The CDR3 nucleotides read TGTGCCAGTAGTGTTCCCGGGACAGGGGCGGGAAATGAGCAGTTCTTC. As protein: CASSVPGTGAGNEQFF.

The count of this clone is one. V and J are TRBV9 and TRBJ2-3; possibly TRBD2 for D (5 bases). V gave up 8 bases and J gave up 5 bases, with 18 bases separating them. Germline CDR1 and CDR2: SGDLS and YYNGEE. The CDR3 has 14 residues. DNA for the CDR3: TGTGCCAGTGGCTTGGGGTCAGGAGGAGATACGCAGTATTTT. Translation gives CASGLGSGGDTQYF.

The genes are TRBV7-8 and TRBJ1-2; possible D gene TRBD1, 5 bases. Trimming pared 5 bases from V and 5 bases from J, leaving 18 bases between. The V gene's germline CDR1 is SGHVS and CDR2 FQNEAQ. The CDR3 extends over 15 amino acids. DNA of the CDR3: TGTGCCAGCAGCCGCGATTTACAGGCCATGTATGGCTACACCTTC. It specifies CASSRDLQAMYGYTF.

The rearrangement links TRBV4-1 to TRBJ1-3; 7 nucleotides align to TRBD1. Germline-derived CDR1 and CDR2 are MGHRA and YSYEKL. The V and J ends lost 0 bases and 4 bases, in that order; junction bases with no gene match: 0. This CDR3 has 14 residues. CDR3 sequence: CASSQDRGGNTIYF. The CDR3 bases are TGCGCCAGCAGCCAAGACAGGGGGGGAAACACCATATATTTT.

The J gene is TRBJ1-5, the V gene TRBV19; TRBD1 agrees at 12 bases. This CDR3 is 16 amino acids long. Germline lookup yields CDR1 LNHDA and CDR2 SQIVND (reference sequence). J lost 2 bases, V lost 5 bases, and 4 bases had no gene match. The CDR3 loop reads CASSSGQGAGNQPQHF. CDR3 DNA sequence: TGTGCCAGTAGTTCGGGACAGGGGGCCGGCAATCAGCCCCAGCATTTT.

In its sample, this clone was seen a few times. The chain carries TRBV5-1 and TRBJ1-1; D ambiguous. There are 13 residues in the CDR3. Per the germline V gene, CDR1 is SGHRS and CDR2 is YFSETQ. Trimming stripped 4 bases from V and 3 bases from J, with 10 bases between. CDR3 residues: CASSGAPDTEAFF. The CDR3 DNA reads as TGCGCCAGCAGCGGTGCTCCGGACACTGAAGCTTTCTTT.

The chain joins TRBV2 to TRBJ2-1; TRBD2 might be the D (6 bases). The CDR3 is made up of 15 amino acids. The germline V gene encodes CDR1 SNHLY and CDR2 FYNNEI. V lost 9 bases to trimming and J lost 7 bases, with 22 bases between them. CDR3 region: CASKPGLSPRNEQFF. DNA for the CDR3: TGTGCCAGTAAACCGGGACTTTCCCCCAGGAATGAGCAGTTCTTC.

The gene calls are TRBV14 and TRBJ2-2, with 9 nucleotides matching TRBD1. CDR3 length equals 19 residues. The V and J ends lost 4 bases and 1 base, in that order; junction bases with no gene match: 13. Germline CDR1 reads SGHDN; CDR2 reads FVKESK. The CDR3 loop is CASSRDRGTAYQNTGELFF. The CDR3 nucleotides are TGTGCCAGCAGCCGTGACAGGGGGACAGCATATCAGAACACCGGGGAGCTGTTTTTT.

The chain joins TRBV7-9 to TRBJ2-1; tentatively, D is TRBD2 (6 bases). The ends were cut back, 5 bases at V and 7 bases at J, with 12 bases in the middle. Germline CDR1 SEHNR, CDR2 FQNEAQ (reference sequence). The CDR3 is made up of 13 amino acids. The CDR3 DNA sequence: TGTGCCAGCAGCGGGAGAGGGAGGAATGAGCAGTTCTTC. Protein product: CASSGRGRNEQFF.

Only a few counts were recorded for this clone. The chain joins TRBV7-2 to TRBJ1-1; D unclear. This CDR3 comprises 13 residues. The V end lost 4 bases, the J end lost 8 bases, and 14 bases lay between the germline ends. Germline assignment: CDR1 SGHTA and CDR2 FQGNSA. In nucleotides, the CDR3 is TGTGCCAGCAGCTCCTACGCACCGGGGGAAGCTTTCTTT. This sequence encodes CASSSYAPGEAFF.

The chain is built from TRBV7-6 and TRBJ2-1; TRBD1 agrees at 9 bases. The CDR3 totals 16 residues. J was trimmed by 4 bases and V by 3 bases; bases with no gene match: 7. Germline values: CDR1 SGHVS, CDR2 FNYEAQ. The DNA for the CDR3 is TGTGCCAGCAGCTTCCTTTACAGGGGGCCGTACAATGAGCAGTTCTTC. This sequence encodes CASSFLYRGPYNEQFF.

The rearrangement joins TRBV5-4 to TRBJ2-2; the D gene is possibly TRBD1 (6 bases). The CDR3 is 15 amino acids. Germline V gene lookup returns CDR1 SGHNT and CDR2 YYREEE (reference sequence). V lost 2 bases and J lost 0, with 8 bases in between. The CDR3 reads CASSFNRANTGELFF. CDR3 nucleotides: TGTGCCAGCAGCTTTAACAGGGCGAACACCGGGGAGCTGTTTTTT.

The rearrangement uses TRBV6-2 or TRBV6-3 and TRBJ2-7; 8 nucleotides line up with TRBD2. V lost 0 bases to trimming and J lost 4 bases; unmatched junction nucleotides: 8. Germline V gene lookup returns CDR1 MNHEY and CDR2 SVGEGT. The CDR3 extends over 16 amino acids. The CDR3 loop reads CASSYSSGSVVYEQYF. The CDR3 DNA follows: TGTGCCAGCAGTTACTCGAGCGGGAGTGTCGTTTACGAGCAGTACTTC.

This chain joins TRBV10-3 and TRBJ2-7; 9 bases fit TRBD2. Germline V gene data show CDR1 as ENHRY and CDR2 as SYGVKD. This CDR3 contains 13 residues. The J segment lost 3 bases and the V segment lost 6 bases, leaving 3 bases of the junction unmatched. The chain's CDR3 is CAIRRAGGYEQYF. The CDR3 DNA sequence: TGTGCCATCAGAAGAGCGGGAGGCTACGAGCAGTACTTC.

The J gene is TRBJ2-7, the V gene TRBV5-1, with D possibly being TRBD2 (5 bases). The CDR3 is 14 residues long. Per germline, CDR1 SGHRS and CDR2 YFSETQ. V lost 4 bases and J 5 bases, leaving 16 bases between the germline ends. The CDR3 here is CASSPPGSTNEQYF. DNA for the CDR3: TGCGCCAGCAGCCCTCCGGGGTCCACCAACGAGCAGTACTTC.

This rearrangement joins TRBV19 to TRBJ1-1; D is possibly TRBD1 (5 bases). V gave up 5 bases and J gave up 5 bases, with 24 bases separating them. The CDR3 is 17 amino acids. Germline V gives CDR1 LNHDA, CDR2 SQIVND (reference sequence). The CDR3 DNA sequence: TGTGCCAGTAGTCCCGGGACCGGCCGCAGGGAGGGAACTGAAGCTTTCTTT. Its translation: CASSPGTGRREGTEAFF.

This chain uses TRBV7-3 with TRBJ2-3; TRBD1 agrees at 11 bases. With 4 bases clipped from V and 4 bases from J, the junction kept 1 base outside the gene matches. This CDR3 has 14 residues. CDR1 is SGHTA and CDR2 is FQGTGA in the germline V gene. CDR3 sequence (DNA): TGTGCCAGCAGCTCGGGACAGGGGGCAGATACGCAGTATTTT. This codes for CASSSGQGADTQYF.

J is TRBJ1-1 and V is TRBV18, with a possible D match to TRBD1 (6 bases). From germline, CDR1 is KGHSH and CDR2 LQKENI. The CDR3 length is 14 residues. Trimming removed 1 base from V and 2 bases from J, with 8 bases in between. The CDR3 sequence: CASSPQQGNTEAFF. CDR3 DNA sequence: TGTGCCAGCTCACCACAACAGGGTAACACTGAAGCTTTCTTT. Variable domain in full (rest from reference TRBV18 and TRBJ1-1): NAGVMQNPRHLVRRRGQEARLRCSPMKGHSHVYWYRQLPEEGLKFMVYLQKENIIDESGMPKERFSAEFPKEGPSILRIQQVVRGDSAAYFCASSPQQGNTEAFFGQGTRLTVV.

The CDR3: CASSIVGGSVSSGANVLTF. CDR3 sequence (DNA): TGTGCCAGTAGTATAGTAGGAGGGTCCGTCTCCTCTGGGGCCAACGTCCTGACTTTC. The chain carries TRBV19 and TRBJ2-6; the D gene is possibly TRBD2 (6 bases). Germline assignment: CDR1 LNHDA and CDR2 SQIVND (reference sequence). Trimming pared 1 base from V and 0 bases from J, leaving 16 bases between. The CDR3 consists of 19 residues.

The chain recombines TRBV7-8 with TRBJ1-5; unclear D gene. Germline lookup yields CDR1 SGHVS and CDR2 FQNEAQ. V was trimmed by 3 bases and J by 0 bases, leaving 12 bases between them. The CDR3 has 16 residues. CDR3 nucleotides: TGTGCCAGCAGCTTGGAGGCAATCCCTAGCAATCAGCCCCAGCATTTT. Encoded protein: CASSLEAIPSNQPQHF.